There are a few counts of the clone carrying this TCR beta chain. Expressed TCRB transcripts were sequenced, since all the RNA that had been isolated was reverse transcribed. Here immunoSEQ multiplex PCR was the method, and the copy in TCRdb shows in-frame clones only, minus some. The sample lists hundreds of thousands of clones; 30% were seen once. CDR1 SGHDN and CDR2 FVKESK come from the germline V gene. V dropped 0 bases and J dropped 8 bases, with 16 bases sitting between them. The CDR3 is made up of 15 amino acids. These data are taken from a study of beta chain features in type 1 diabetes. Material: naive CD4+ T cells from blood. This receptor was taken from a young man in good health. This chain uses TRBV14 with TRBJ1-2; unclear D gene. CDR3 in amino acids: CASSQEFGSRGGYTF. The CDR3, as DNA: TGTGCCAGCAGCCAAGAATTCGGGAGCAGAGGCGGCTACACCTTC.